The next 23 T cell receptor beta chains were all read from a single sample in a study of cytomegalovirus exposure and HLA in healthy donors. Measured with immunoSEQ multiplex PCR; TCRdb has only the in-frame clones, and not every one. The repertoire consists of roughly 200,000 clones, with about three quarters occurring once and the leading ten covering around 1.2%. The sequenced sample was PBMCs. These receptors were obtained from a woman in her thirties in good health and CMV-seronegative.

This clone came up once. The chain recombines TRBV7-9 with TRBJ2-1; TRBD2 matches 11 bases. V lost 5 bases to trimming and J lost 6 bases; unmatched junction nucleotides: 6. Germline V gene data show CDR1 as SEHNR and CDR2 as FQNEAQ (reference sequence). The CDR3 covers 15 residues. The CDR3, as DNA: TGTGCCAGCAGCCCCAATAGCGGGGGGGCCAATGAGCAGTTCTTC. Translating gives CASSPNSGGANEQFF.

The chain uses TRBV7-6 and TRBJ1-6; D might be TRBD1 (6 bases). This CDR3 contains 15 residues. Germline CDR1 reads SGHVS; CDR2 reads FNYEAQ. V shed 0 bases and J shed 8 bases, with 11 bases lying between them. In nucleotides, the CDR3 is TGTGCCAGCAGCTTAGCGCGGACAGCCGATTCACCCCTCCACTTT. It codes for CASSLARTADSPLHF.

The chain links TRBV19 to TRBJ1-5; TRBD1 matches at 8 bases. CDR3 length equals 14 residues. CDR1 and CDR2 from the germline V gene are LNHDA and SQIVND (reference sequence). After removal of 9 bases from V and 3 bases from J, the junction contained 7 bases not matched to a gene. This CDR3 reads CASSRDRLNQPQHF. CDR3 sequence (DNA): TGTGCCAGCTCCCGGGACAGGCTCAATCAGCCCCAGCATTTT.

The rearrangement uses TRBV6-5 and TRBJ2-7; D gene ambiguous. This CDR3 region has 13 residues. V was pared by 0 bases and J by 2 bases, with 5 bases between. Germline-derived CDR1 and CDR2 are MNHEY and SVGAGI. CDR3 sequence: CASSYSIAYEQYF. In nucleotides, the CDR3 is TGTGCCAGCAGTTACTCTATAGCCTACGAGCAGTACTTC.

The V call is TRBV5-8, the J call TRBJ1-1, with 11 bases that match TRBD1. CDR1 is SGHTS and CDR2 is YDEGEE in the germline V gene. This CDR3 is built from 13 residues. The J segment lost 11 bases and the V segment lost 4 bases, leaving 7 bases of the junction unmatched. CDR3 in amino acids: CASSMDRGRSAFF. CDR3 DNA sequence: TGTGCCAGCAGCATGGACAGGGGGCGATCGGCTTTCTTT. The full variable domain, rest sourced from reference TRBV5-8 and TRBJ1-1, is EAGVTQSPTHLIKTRGQQATLRCSPISGHTSVYWYQQALGLGLQFLLWYDEGEERNRGNFPPRFSGRQFPNYSSELNVNALELEDSALYLCASSMDRGRSAFFGQGTRLTVV.

The rearrangement joins TRBV4-1 to TRBJ1-4, with TRBD1 as a possible D gene (6 bases). Trimming pared 6 bases from V and 8 bases from J, leaving 19 bases between. The CDR3 consists of 15 residues. Germline V CDR1 and CDR2: MGHRA, YSYEKL. This CDR3 reads CASRQGKPLGEKLFF. Written as DNA, the CDR3 is TGCGCCAGCAGGCAGGGGAAACCACTTGGGGAAAAACTGTTTTTT.

The chain uses TRBV5-8 and TRBJ1-2; TRBD1 might be the D (6 bases). The V end was cut by 2 bases, the J end by 4 bases, with 12 bases between. The CDR3 totals 14 residues. Looked up from germline, CDR1 is SGHTS and CDR2 is YDEGEE. For the CDR3, the DNA is TGTGCCAGCAGCTTTTCGGACAGCATCTATGGCTACACCTTC. This encodes CASSFSDSIYGYTF. Supplemented by reference TRBV5-8 and TRBJ1-2, the full variable domain reads EAGVTQSPTHLIKTRGQQATLRCSPISGHTSVYWYQQALGLGLQFLLWYDEGEERNRGNFPPRFSGRQFPNYSSELNVNALELEDSALYLCASSFSDSIYGYTFGSGTRLTVV.

This clone was detected many times. The chain links TRBV30 to TRBJ1-2; D call uncertain. The V end lost 3 bases, the J end lost 2 bases, and 10 bases lay between the germline ends. The CDR3 spans 13 residues. CDR1 and CDR2 from the germline V gene are GTSNPN and SVGIG (reference sequence). CDR3 DNA sequence: TGTGCCTGGAGATCGGCCGGGAACTATGGCTACACCTTC. This translates into CAWRSAGNYGYTF.

In this sample, this clone turned up once. The rearrangement joins TRBV5-4 to TRBJ2-1, with TRBD1 matching over 7 bases. This CDR3 region has 13 residues. The junction had 12 bases not matched to a gene; V was cut back by 4 bases and J by 14 bases. The V gene's germline CDR1 is SGHNT and CDR2 YYREEE (reference sequence). This CDR3 reads CASSLSRAGTEFF. The CDR3 DNA follows: TGTGCCAGCAGCCTCTCGAGGGCAGGGACAGAGTTCTTC.

The rearrangement joins TRBV6-1 to TRBJ2-7; 11 nucleotides agree with TRBD2. Looked up from germline, CDR1 is MNHNS and CDR2 is SASEGT. V lost 0 bases and J lost 4; bases outside the gene matches: 2. The CDR3 has 15 residues. CDR3 loop: CASSEARLAGYEQYF. CDR3 DNA sequence: TGTGCCAGCAGTGAAGCGAGACTAGCGGGGTACGAGCAGTACTTC.

The chain uses TRBV7-3 and TRBJ1-2; TRBD1 aligns across 7 bases. The germline gives CDR1 SGHTA, CDR2 FQGTGA. V lost 5 bases to trimming and J lost 7 bases; unmatched junction nucleotides: 13. The CDR3 runs to 15 residues. Written as DNA, the CDR3 is TGTGCCAGCAGCCCGTCTGTGAGGGGGCACGGTGGCTACACCTTC. This gives the protein CASSPSVRGHGGYTF.

V usage is TRBV2 and J usage is TRBJ2-3; 15 bases match TRBD2. With V trimmed by 1 base and J by 3 bases, 5 bases remained unmatched. The CDR3 is made up of 18 amino acids. Germline values: CDR1 SNHLY, CDR2 FYNNEI. This CDR3 is CASSEVPGLAGGTDTQYF. CDR3 DNA: TGTGCCAGCAGTGAAGTCCCGGGACTAGCGGGGGGAACAGATACGCAGTATTTT. The whole variable domain, remainder taken from reference TRBV2 and TRBJ2-3, is EPEVTQTPSHQVTQMGQEVILRCVPISNHLYFYWYRQILGQKVEFLVSFYNNEISEKSEIFDDQFSVERPDGSNFTLKIRSTKLEDSAMYFCASSEVPGLAGGTDTQYFGPGTRLTVL.

CDR3 bases: TGTGCCAGCAGCTTGGGGACAGGCACGAATTCACCCCTCCACTTT. Protein product: CASSLGTGTNSPLHF. The J gene is TRBJ1-6, the V gene TRBV11-2, with 8 positions matching TRBD1. Trimming at V came to 3 bases and at J to 7 bases, leaving 5 bases not matched to a gene. The CDR3 is made up of 15 amino acids. CDR1 is SGHAT, CDR2 FQNNGV, per germline.

This clone has only a few counts. J is TRBJ2-2 and V is TRBV4-1; D call uncertain. The CDR3 consists of 14 residues. Trimming cost V 1 base and J 6 bases, with 9 bases left between them. Germline V gene lookup returns CDR1 MGHRA and CDR2 YSYEKL. This CDR3 is CASSQGGVAGELFF. The DNA for the CDR3 is TGCGCCAGCAGCCAAGGTGGTGTAGCCGGGGAGCTGTTTTTT.

The sample holds a few counts of this clone. This chain uses TRBV7-6 with TRBJ2-7, with 10 positions matching TRBD2. CDR1 is SGHVS, CDR2 FNYEAQ, per germline. The CDR3 sequence is 14 residues long. V lost 5 bases, J lost 7 bases, and 8 bases stayed unmatched. This CDR3 reads CASSPLAGVEEQYF. The CDR3, as DNA: TGTGCCAGCAGCCCCCTAGCGGGAGTTGAGGAGCAGTACTTC.

The chain couples TRBV6-5 to TRBJ2-7; 10 bases are shared with TRBD1. CDR1 is MNHEY, CDR2 SVGAGI, per germline. V lost 2 bases and J lost 3; bases outside the gene matches: 4. This CDR3 comprises 15 residues. CDR3 sequence reads: CASSYRQGAVYEQYF. CDR3 DNA: TGTGCCAGCAGTTACAGACAGGGGGCCGTCTACGAGCAGTACTTC.

The chain joins TRBV19 to TRBJ1-4; 9 bases match TRBD1. CDR1 is LNHDA, CDR2 SQIVND, per germline (reference sequence). CDR3 length: 15 amino acids. V lost 5 bases and J lost 3; bases outside the gene matches: 4. For the CDR3, the DNA is TGTGCCAGTAGTTTGACAGGGGGTGCTAATGAAAAACTGTTTTTT. As protein: CASSLTGGANEKLFF.

This rearrangement joins TRBV7-2 to TRBJ2-6, with D maybe TRBD1 (6 bases). From germline, CDR1 is SGHTA and CDR2 FQGNSA. CDR3 length: 16 residues. V gave up 5 bases and J gave up 3 bases, with 14 bases separating them. The CDR3 sequence: CASSPHTGSGANVLTF. The DNA for the CDR3 is TGTGCCAGCAGCCCACATACAGGGAGTGGGGCCAACGTCCTGACTTTC. The full variable domain, completed using reference TRBV7-2 and TRBJ2-6, is GAGVSQSPSNKVTEKGKDVELRCDPISGHTALYWYRQSLGQGLEFLIYFQGNSAPDKSGLPSDRFSAERTGGSVSTLTIQRTQQEDSAVYLCASSPHTGSGANVLTFGAGSRLTVL.

V usage is TRBV29-1 and J usage is TRBJ1-4; D unclear. The CDR3 is 13 residues long. Deletions cut 3 bases from V and 6 bases from J, with 11 bases between. Per the germline V gene, CDR1 is SQVTM and CDR2 is ANQGSEA. CDR3 bases: TGCAGCGTTGACACGGGGATGGATGAAAAACTGTTTTTT. It yields the protein CSVDTGMDEKLFF.

V usage is TRBV18 and J usage is TRBJ1-1; possible D gene TRBD1, 5 bases. Germline V gene sequence: CDR1 KGHSH, CDR2 LQKENI. V was cut by 1 base and J by 1 base, with 13 bases left in between. The CDR3 is made up of 16 amino acids. The chain's CDR3 is CASSPQGQGGNTEAFF. In DNA form, the CDR3 reads TGTGCCAGCTCACCACAGGGCCAGGGCGGGAACACTGAAGCTTTCTTT.

The rearrangement joins TRBV6-1 to TRBJ1-5, with D possibly TRBD1 on 6 matching bases. The CDR3 loop spans 15 amino acids. Trimming left V 0 bases short and J 9 bases short, with 15 bases between. Germline V gene sequence: CDR1 MNHNS, CDR2 SASEGT. The CDR3 is CASSEAGQSHRPQHF. In DNA, the CDR3 is TGTGCCAGCAGTGAAGCAGGACAGTCGCACAGGCCCCAGCATTTT.

This clone was seen at least ten times. The same CDR3 arises from other DNA sequences in this sample as well. The chain links TRBV5-1 to TRBJ1-2; a possible D gene is TRBD1 (5 bases). The length of the CDR3 is 14 residues. Germline V lookup: CDR1 SGHRS, CDR2 YFSETQ. V lost 0 bases to trimming and J lost 4 bases, with 10 bases between them. The CDR3, as DNA: TGCGCCAGCAGCTTGGGCGGGGACTCCTATGGCTACACCTTC. It encodes CASSLGGDSYGYTF.

The chain is built from TRBV5-1 and TRBJ2-1; TRBD1 aligns across 10 bases. Germline CDR1 SGHRS, CDR2 YFSETQ. The CDR3 sequence is 13 residues long. The V gene end was trimmed by 6 bases and the J gene end by 8 bases; junction bases not matched to a gene: 5. As DNA, the CDR3 is TGCGCCAGCACCCTGACAGGGGGCGATGAGCAGTTCTTC. Amino acids: CASTLTGGDEQFF.